This T cell receptor (beta chain) was sequenced for a study of CD8 T cells in ankylosing spondylitis. Broader study findings: A TCR beta motif of eight or nine highly homologous variants seemed to mark ankylosing spondylitis blood. Significantly higher representation of disease-linked clones was reported for matched ankylosing spondylitis synovial fluid.

This clonotype was seen at least ten times. Its antigen is as yet unknown. Scientists made TCR beta libraries using quantitative 5'-RACE with molecular barcodes. MiXCR, run by TCRdb on the 5' RACE reads, gives a single entry per CDR3 protein. Found here are 350,000 or so distinct CDR3 sequences, around 10% of them singletons; the top ten hold about 10%. This receptor was taken from a female donor with ankylosing spondylitis or in good health (not recorded which). The sequencing input was blood, either unsorted or a sorted T cell fraction (not recorded which).

The CDR3 nucleotides are TGTGCCACCAAGGCGTCTGGGGCCAACGTCCTGACTTTC. Translating it yields CATKASGANVLTF. The chain uses TRBV5-4 and TRBJ2-6; D is uncertain. The V end lost 9 bases, the J end lost 1 base, and 8 bases lay between the germline ends. The CDR3 spans 13 residues. Germline CDR1 reads SGHNT; CDR2 reads YYREEE (reference sequence).